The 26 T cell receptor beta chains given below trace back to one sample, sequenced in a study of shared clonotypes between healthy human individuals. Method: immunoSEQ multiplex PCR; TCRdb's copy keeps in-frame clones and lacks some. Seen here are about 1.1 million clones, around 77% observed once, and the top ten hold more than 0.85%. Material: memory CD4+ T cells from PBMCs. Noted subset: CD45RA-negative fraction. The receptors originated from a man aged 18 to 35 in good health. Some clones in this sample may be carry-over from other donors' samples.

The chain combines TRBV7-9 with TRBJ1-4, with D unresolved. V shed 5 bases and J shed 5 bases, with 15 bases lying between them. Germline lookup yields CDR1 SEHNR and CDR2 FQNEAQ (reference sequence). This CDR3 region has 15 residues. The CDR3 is CASSPWRAENEKLFF. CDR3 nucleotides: TGTGCCAGCAGCCCCTGGAGGGCGGAGAATGAAAAACTGTTTTTT.

CDR3 DNA sequence: TGCGCCAGCACCCGGACTAGCGGTTCCTACGAGCAGTACTTC. Translation gives CASTRTSGSYEQYF. J is TRBJ2-7 and V is TRBV5-1; the match to TRBD2 covers 10 bases. This CDR3 spans 14 amino acids. Germline lookup yields CDR1 SGHRS and CDR2 YFSETQ. V lost 6 bases, J lost 1 base, and 4 bases stayed unmatched.

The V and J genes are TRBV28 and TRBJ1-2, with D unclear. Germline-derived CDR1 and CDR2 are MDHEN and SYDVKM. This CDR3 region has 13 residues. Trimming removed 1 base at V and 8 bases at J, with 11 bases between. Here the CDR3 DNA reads TGTGCCAGCAGTTTATTTTCCGGGAGAGGCTACACCTTC. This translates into CASSLFSGRGYTF.

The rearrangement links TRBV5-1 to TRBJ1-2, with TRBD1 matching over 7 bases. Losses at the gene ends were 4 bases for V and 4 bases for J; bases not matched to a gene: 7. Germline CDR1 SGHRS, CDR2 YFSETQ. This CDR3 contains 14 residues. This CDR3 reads CASSPSSGGYGYTF. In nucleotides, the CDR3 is TGCGCCAGCAGCCCTTCATCAGGGGGCTATGGCTACACCTTC.

This CDR3 is CASSRELAYEQYF. Here the CDR3 DNA reads TGTGCCAGCAGCCGGGAGCTCGCTTACGAGCAGTACTTC. The genes are TRBV4-2 and TRBJ2-7, with D perhaps matching TRBD2 (5 bases). V was cut by 4 bases and J by 4 bases, with 11 bases left in between. The CDR3 spans 13 residues. The germline V gene encodes CDR1 LGHNA and CDR2 YNFKEQ.

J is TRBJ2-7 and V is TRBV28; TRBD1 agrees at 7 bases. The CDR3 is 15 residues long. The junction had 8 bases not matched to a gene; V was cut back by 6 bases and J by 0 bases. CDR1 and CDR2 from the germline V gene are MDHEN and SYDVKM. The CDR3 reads CASRPTGVFSYEQYF. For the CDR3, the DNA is TGTGCCAGCAGACCTACAGGGGTGTTCTCCTACGAGCAGTACTTC.

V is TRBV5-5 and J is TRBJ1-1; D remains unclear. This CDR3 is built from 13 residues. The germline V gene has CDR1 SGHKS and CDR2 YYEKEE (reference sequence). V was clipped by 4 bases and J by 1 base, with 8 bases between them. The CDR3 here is CASSGVRNTEAFF. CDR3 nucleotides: TGTGCCAGCAGCGGTGTGAGGAACACTGAAGCTTTCTTT.

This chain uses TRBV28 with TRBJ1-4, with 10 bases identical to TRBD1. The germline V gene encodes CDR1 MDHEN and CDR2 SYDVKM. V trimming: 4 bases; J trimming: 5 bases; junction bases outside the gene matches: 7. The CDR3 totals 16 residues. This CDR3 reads CASSSRQGARNEKLFF. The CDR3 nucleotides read TGTGCCAGCAGTTCCCGACAGGGGGCTAGGAATGAAAAACTGTTTTTT.

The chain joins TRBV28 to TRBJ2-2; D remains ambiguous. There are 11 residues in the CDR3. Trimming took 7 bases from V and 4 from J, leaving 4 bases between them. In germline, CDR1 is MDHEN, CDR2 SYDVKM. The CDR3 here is CASIGTGELFF. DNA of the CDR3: TGTGCCAGCATAGGCACCGGGGAGCTGTTTTTT.

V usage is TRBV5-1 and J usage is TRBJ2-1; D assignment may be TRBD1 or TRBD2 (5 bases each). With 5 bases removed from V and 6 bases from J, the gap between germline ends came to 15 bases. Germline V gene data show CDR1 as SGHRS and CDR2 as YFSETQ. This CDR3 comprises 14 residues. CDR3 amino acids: CASSFRELGNEQFF. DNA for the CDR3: TGCGCCAGCAGTTTCAGGGAGTTAGGCAATGAGCAGTTCTTC.

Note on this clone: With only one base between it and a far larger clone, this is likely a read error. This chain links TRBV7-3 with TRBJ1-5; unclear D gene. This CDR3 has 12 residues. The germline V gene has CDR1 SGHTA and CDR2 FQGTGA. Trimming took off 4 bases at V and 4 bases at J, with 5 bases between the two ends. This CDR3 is CASSSTNQPQHF. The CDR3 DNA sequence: TGTGCCAGCAGCTCCACGAATCAGCCCCAGCATTTT.

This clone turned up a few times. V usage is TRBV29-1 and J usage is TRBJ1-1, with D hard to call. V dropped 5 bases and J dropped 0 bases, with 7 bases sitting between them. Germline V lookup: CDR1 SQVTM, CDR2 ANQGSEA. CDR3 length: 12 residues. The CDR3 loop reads CSVTEMNTEAFF. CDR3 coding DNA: TGCAGCGTTACCGAAATGAACACTGAAGCTTTCTTT.

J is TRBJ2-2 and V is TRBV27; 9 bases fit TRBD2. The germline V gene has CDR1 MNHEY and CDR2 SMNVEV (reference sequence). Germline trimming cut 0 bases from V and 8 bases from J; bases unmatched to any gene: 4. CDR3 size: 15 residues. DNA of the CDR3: TGTGCCAGCAGTTTATCGGCGAGCGGGAGGGGGGAGCTGTTTTTT. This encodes CASSLSASGRGELFF.

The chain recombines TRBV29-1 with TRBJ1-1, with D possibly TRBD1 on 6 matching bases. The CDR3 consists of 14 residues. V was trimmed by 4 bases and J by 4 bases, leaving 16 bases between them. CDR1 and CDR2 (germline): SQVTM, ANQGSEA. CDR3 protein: CSVALGAYPTEAFF. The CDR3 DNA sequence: TGCAGCGTTGCACTGGGGGCGTATCCCACTGAAGCTTTCTTT.

The CDR3 DNA is TGTGCCAGCAGCTTTCTTCTCTACGAGCAGTACTTC. Translated: CASSFLLYEQYF. This chain links TRBV7-2 with TRBJ2-7; unclear D gene. The CDR3 runs to 12 residues. V lost 3 bases and J 3 bases, leaving 6 bases between the germline ends. Per germline, CDR1 SGHTA and CDR2 FQGNSA.

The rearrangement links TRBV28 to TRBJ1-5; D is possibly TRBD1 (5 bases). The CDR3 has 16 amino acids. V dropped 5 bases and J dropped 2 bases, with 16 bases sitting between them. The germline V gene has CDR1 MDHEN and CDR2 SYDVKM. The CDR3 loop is CASSPHRGEGNQPQHF. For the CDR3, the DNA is TGTGCCAGCAGTCCGCACAGAGGGGAGGGCAATCAGCCCCAGCATTTT.

Written as DNA, the CDR3 is TGTGCCAGCAGCAAGACTAGCGGGAGGATTCTCGAGCAGTACTTC. Encoded protein: CASSKTSGRILEQYF. The chain uses TRBV7-2 and TRBJ2-7, with TRBD2 identical over 13 bases. This CDR3 contains 15 residues. The V segment lost 5 bases and the J segment 6 bases; nucleotides outside the gene matches: 7. Germline CDR1 reads SGHTA; CDR2 reads FQGNSA.

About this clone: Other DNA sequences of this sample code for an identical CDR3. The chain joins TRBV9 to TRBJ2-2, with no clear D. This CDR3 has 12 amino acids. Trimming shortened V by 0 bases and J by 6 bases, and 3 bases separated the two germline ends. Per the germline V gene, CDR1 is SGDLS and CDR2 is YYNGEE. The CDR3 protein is CASSVASGELFF. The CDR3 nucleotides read TGTGCCAGCAGCGTAGCCTCCGGGGAGCTGTTTTTT.

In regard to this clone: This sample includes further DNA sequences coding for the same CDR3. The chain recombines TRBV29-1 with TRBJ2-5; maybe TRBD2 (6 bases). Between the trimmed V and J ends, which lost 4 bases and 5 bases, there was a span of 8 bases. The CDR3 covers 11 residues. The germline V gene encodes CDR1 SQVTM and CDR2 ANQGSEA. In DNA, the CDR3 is TGCAGCGTTGCTGGGGGGGAGACCCAGTACTTC. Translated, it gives CSVAGGETQYF.

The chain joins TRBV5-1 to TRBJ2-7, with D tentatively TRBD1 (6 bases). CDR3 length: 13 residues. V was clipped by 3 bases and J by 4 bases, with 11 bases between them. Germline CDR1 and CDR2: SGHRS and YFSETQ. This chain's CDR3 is CASSYRTAYEQYF. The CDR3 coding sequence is TGCGCCAGCAGCTACAGGACAGCATACGAGCAGTACTTC.

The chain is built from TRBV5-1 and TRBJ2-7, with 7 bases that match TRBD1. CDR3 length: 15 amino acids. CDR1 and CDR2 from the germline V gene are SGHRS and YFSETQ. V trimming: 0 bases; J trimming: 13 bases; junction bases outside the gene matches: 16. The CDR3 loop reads CASSLAVGSRQGEYF. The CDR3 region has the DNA TGCGCCAGCAGCTTGGCGGTGGGGTCCCGCCAGGGGGAATACTTC.

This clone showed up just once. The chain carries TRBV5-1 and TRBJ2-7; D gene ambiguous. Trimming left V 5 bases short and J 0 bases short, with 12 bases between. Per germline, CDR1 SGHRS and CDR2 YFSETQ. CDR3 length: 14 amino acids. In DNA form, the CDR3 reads TGCGCCAGCAGGATCGACACCAGCTCCTACGAGCAGTACTTC. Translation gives CASRIDTSSYEQYF.

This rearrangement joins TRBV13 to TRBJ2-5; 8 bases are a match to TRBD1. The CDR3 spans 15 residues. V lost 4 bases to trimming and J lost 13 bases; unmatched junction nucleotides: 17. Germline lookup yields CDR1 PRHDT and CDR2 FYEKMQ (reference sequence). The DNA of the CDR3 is TGTGCCAGCAGCTCGGGAAGGCAGGGGGCGGTTTCCGGGTACTTC. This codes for CASSSGRQGAVSGYF.

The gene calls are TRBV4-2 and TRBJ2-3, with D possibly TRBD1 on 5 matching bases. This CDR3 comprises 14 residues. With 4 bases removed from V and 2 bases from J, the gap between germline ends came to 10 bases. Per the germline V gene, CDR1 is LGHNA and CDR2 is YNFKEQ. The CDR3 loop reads CASSLGRATDTQYF. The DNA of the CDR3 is TGTGCCAGCAGCCTCGGCAGGGCCACAGATACGCAGTATTTT.

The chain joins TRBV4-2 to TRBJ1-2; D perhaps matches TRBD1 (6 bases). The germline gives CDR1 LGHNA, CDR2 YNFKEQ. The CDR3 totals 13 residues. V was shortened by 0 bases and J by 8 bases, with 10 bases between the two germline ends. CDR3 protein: CASSQERQGGYTF. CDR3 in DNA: TGTGCCAGCAGCCAAGAACGGCAGGGGGGCTACACCTTC.

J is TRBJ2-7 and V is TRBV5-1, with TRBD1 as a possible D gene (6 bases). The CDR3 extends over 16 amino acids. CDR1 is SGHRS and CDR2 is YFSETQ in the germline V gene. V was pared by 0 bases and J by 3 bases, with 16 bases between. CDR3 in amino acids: CASSLVFTQQGYEQYF. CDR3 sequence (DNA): TGCGCCAGCAGCTTGGTATTTACCCAACAGGGCTACGAGCAGTACTTC. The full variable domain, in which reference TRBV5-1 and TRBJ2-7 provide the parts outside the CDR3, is KAGVTQTPRYLIKTRGQQVTLSCSPISGHRSVSWYQQTPGQGLQFLFEYFSETQRNKGNFPGRFSGRQFSNSRSEMNVSTLELGDSALYLCASSLVFTQQGYEQYFGPGTRLTVT.